A single sample is the source of the 10 T cell receptor beta chains below, sequenced in a study of cytomegalovirus exposure and HLA in healthy donors. With 60 Vbeta and 13 Jbeta primers, the PCR was carried out. The method was immunoSEQ multiplex PCR; TCRdb's version includes in-frame clones alone and lacks a portion of them. Of over 70,000 clones listed, about 67% are singletons. The sequenced sample consisted of PBMCs. These receptors were collected from a human donor in good health.

CDR3 bases: TGCGCCAGCAGCTGGGGGACAGGAGATAAAGAGACCCAGTACTTC. It encodes CASSWGTGDKETQYF. The chain joins TRBV5-1 to TRBJ2-5, with TRBD1 identical over 8 bases. V dropped 3 bases and J dropped 3; count of bases not matched to a gene: 7. Germline V gene sequence: CDR1 SGHRS, CDR2 YFSETQ. The length of the CDR3 is 15 residues.

With respect to this clone: Distinct nucleotide sequences in the sample also encode this CDR3. The rearrangement joins TRBV4-1 to TRBJ2-7; no clear D gene. The germline V and J ends were trimmed by 1 base and 0 bases, with 4 bases remaining between them. The CDR3 length is 13 residues. From germline, CDR1 is MGHRA and CDR2 YSYEKL. The CDR3 reads CASSQVGSYEQYF. CDR3 bases: TGCGCCAGCAGCCAAGTCGGCTCCTACGAGCAGTACTTC.

The chain couples TRBV11-3 to TRBJ2-7; 10 bases are a match to TRBD2. J lost 3 bases, V lost 4 bases, and 12 bases had no gene match. CDR1 is SGHNT and CDR2 is YENEEA in the germline V gene. This CDR3 is 17 amino acids long. DNA for the CDR3: TGTGCCAGCAGCTCCGACACGTCACTAGCGGGGAACTACGAGCAGTACTTC. It is translated as CASSSDTSLAGNYEQYF.

This clone was observed a handful of times. The chain uses TRBV5-1 and TRBJ2-1, with 8 nucleotides matching TRBD1. The CDR3 spans 15 residues. Unmatched junction bases numbered 4, after V lost 0 bases and J lost 5 bases. CDR1 is SGHRS, CDR2 YFSETQ, per germline. CDR3 sequence (DNA): TGCGCCAGCAGCTTGGAGGGACAGGATGACAATGAGCAGTTCTTC. Its translation is CASSLEGQDDNEQFF. Looking up the rest from reference TRBV5-1 and TRBJ2-1 gives the full variable domain: KAGVTQTPRYLIKTRGQQVTLSCSPISGHRSVSWYQQTPGQGLQFLFEYFSETQRNKGNFPGRFSGRQFSNSRSEMNVSTLELGDSALYLCASSLEGQDDNEQFFGPGTRLTVL.

This clone was seen only once. The chain is built from TRBV15 and TRBJ1-3; possibly TRBD1 for D (5 bases). The CDR3 totals 18 residues. Germline loops: CDR1 LNHNV, CDR2 YYDKDF (reference sequence). The ends were cut back, 0 bases at V and 0 bases at J, with 15 bases in the middle. DNA of the CDR3: TGTGCCACCAGCAGAGATTACAAGCAGGGAAGCTCTGGAAACACCATATATTTT. It is translated as CATSRDYKQGSSGNTIYF.

The genes are TRBV5-5 and TRBJ2-2; D is possibly TRBD1 (6 bases). The V and J ends lost 2 bases and 6 bases respectively, with 11 bases between them. The CDR3 totals 14 residues. In germline, CDR1 is SGHKS, CDR2 YYEKEE (reference sequence). CDR3 nucleotide sequence: TGTGCCAGCAGCTTACCACAGGGTGCCGGGGAGCTGTTTTTT. It encodes CASSLPQGAGELFF.

V is TRBV28 and J is TRBJ2-5; D possibly corresponds to TRBD1 (6 bases). The better agreement between TRBJ2-7 and the DNA end casts doubt on the J call. CDR3 size: 16 residues. In germline, CDR1 is MDHEN, CDR2 SYDVKM. The CDR3 bases are TGTGCCAGCAGCAGACTCTCCGGGACATTCCTCTACGAGCAGTACTTC. It is translated as CASSRLSGTFLYEQYF.

The chain couples TRBV7-8 to TRBJ1-1; D ambiguous. Germline assignment: CDR1 SGHVS and CDR2 FQNEAQ. CDR3 size: 16 residues. The ends were cut back, 5 bases at V and 0 bases at J, with 16 bases in the middle. The CDR3 DNA reads TGTGCCAGCAGCCGTACGCCACAGAGTTTGAACACTGAAGCTTTCTTT. Encoded protein: CASSRTPQSLNTEAFF.

The chain has TRBV6-1 and TRBJ2-7; no definite D call. The germline V and J ends were trimmed by 1 base and 3 bases, with 7 bases remaining between them. Germline lookup yields CDR1 MNHNS and CDR2 SASEGT. CDR3 size: 13 residues. CDR3 nucleotides: TGTGCCAGCAGTGAAGTTCTCAGCTACGAGCAGTACTTC. As protein: CASSEVLSYEQYF.

V is TRBV30 and J is TRBJ1-3; no reliable D call. The CDR3 extends over 14 amino acids. V was trimmed by 0 bases and J by 2 bases, leaving 8 bases between them. Germline loops: CDR1 GTSNPN, CDR2 SVGIG (reference sequence). CDR3 protein: CAWSVGKTGNTIYF. For the CDR3, the DNA is TGTGCCTGGAGTGTCGGGAAGACTGGAAACACCATATATTTT. The complete variable domain, with remaining parts taken from reference TRBV30 and TRBJ1-3, reads SQTIHQWPATLVQPVGSPLSLECTVEGTSNPNLYWYRQAAGRGLQLLFYSVGIGQISSEVPQNLSASRPQDRQFILSSKKLLLSDSGFYLCAWSVGKTGNTIYFGEGSWLTVV.